These 9 T cell receptor beta chains were sequenced from one sample in a study of CD8+ T cells in alopecia areata. After isolation, RNA underwent reverse transcription to generate cDNA as the sequencing template. The method was immunoSEQ multiplex PCR; TCRdb's version includes in-frame clones alone and lacks a portion of them. The repertoire holds approximately 100,000 clones, with about 60% as singletons. Input material: CD4+ T cells sorted from blood. The receptor set was obtained from a human donor in good health.

This chain uses TRBV30 with TRBJ1-6; no definite D call. Trimming removed 0 bases at V and 8 bases at J, with 8 bases between. Germline values: CDR1 GTSNPN, CDR2 SVGIG (reference sequence). The CDR3 sequence is 13 residues long. The CDR3 region is CAWSVQLYSPLHF. The DNA of the CDR3 is TGTGCCTGGAGTGTACAGCTATATTCACCCCTCCACTTT.

This clone was counted only a few times. The rearrangement joins TRBV28 to TRBJ1-2, with 8 bases aligning to TRBD1. The CDR3 contains 13 residues. V dropped 8 bases and J dropped 3; count of bases not matched to a gene: 5. Germline V lookup: CDR1 MDHEN, CDR2 SYDVKM. In DNA, the CDR3 is TGTGCCAGCTTCAGGGGGCAGGACTATGGCTACACCTTC. Translation gives CASFRGQDYGYTF.

The rearrangement joins TRBV10-3 to TRBJ2-6; the match to TRBD2 covers 12 bases. Germline V CDR1 and CDR2: ENHRY, SYGVKD. The CDR3 is 18 amino acids. V shed 8 bases and J 0 bases; nucleotides not matched to a gene: 8. The CDR3 protein is CAISPSGGDLSGANVLTF. The DNA of the CDR3 is TGTGCCATCTCTCCTAGCGGGGGGGACCTCTCTGGGGCCAACGTCCTGACTTTC.

This chain uses TRBV25-1 with TRBJ2-3, with D unclear. From germline, CDR1 is MGHDK and CDR2 SYGVNS. V was cut by 8 bases and J by 1 base, with 10 bases left in between. CDR3 length: 13 amino acids. The DNA of the CDR3 is TGTGCCAGCGCTGAGGCCGGCACAGATACGCAGTATTTT. Amino acids: CASAEAGTDTQYF.

This clone was seen a few times. The V and J genes are TRBV7-9 and TRBJ2-1, with D possibly matching TRBD1 (5 bases). Germline V gene data show CDR1 as SEHNR and CDR2 as FQNEAQ (reference sequence). This CDR3 contains 15 residues. V lost 0 bases and J 9 bases, leaving 15 bases between the germline ends. The CDR3 loop reads CASSLAGPDHPEQFF. CDR3 nucleotide sequence: TGTGCCAGCAGCTTAGCGGGGCCCGACCATCCTGAGCAGTTCTTC.

The chain links TRBV4-2 to TRBJ1-2, with a weak D call TRBD1 (5 bases). Between the trimmed V and J ends, which lost 0 bases and 8 bases, there was a span of 16 bases. CDR1 is LGHNA, CDR2 YNFKEQ, per germline. The CDR3 runs to 15 residues. The CDR3: CASSQDWGTEQGYTF. CDR3 nucleotides: TGTGCCAGCAGCCAAGATTGGGGCACGGAGCAAGGCTACACCTTC.

The rearrangement joins TRBV28 to TRBJ1-2; TRBD1 might be the D (6 bases). Looked up from germline, CDR1 is MDHEN and CDR2 is SYDVKM. This CDR3 has 14 residues. V lost 3 bases, J lost 0 bases, and 8 bases lay in between. The CDR3: CASSFGQPNYGYTF. The CDR3 nucleotides are TGTGCCAGCAGTTTTGGACAGCCTAACTATGGCTACACCTTC.

The V gene is TRBV5-1, the J gene TRBJ2-7, with TRBD1 as a possible D gene (5 bases). Germline V gene data show CDR1 as SGHRS and CDR2 as YFSETQ. Trimming shortened V by 4 bases and J by 2 bases, and 13 bases separated the two germline ends. The CDR3 length is 14 residues. CDR3 nucleotides: TGCGCCAGCAGCGTTCAGGGCCCCCCCTACGAGCAGTACTTC. Translated: CASSVQGPPYEQYF.

This rearrangement joins TRBV30 to TRBJ2-3, with D perhaps TRBD2 (6 bases). Germline V lookup: CDR1 GTSNPN, CDR2 SVGIG (reference sequence). Trimming pared 1 base from V and 0 bases from J, leaving 11 bases between. The CDR3 sequence is 15 residues long. CDR3 in DNA: TGTGCCTGGAGTGGGGGACTTATCAGCACAGATACGCAGTATTTT. This encodes CAWSGGLISTDTQYF.